This entry lists 20 T cell receptor beta chains sequenced from one sample in a study of T cell responses to AZD1222 COVID-19 vaccine. This table comes from immunoSEQ multiplex PCR, and its TCRdb copy is limited to in-frame clones, with some not included. The profile shows approximately 82,000 clones, approximately 90% of them singletons. Source: peripheral blood, taken 28 days after the second AZD1222 dose. The source of these receptors is an adult who received the AZD1222 COVID-19 vaccine.

Only a few counts were recorded for this clone. The chain couples TRBV18 to TRBJ1-6; D not certain. Germline CDR1 is KGHSH and CDR2 is LQKENI. The CDR3 covers 17 residues. The V end was cut by 6 bases, the J end by 0 bases, with 15 bases between. The CDR3 bases are TGTGCCAGCTCCCTGGACCCTCCCAGCTCCTATAATTCACCCCTCCACTTT. Protein product: CASSLDPPSSYNSPLHF. The whole variable domain, remainder taken from reference TRBV18 and TRBJ1-6, is NAGVMQNPRHLVRRRGQEARLRCSPMKGHSHVYWYRQLPEEGLKFMVYLQKENIIDESGMPKERFSAEFPKEGPSILRIQQVVRGDSAAYFCASSLDPPSSYNSPLHFGNGTRLTVT.

J is TRBJ1-6 and V is TRBV4-3; the D gene is possibly TRBD1 (5 bases). Between the trimmed V and J ends, which lost 0 bases and 14 bases, there was a span of 11 bases. Germline values: CDR1 LGHNA, CDR2 YSLEER. The CDR3 has 13 amino acids. CDR3 nucleotide sequence: TGCGCCAGCAGCCAAGATGTTTGGGGGACCCTCCACTTT. It translates to CASSQDVWGTLHF.

The chain combines TRBV7-9 with TRBJ1-5; D is undetermined. Trimming took 1 base from V and 7 from J, leaving 11 bases between them. Per the germline V gene, CDR1 is SEHNR and CDR2 is FQNEAQ (reference sequence). The CDR3 has 14 residues. Here the CDR3 DNA reads TGTGCCAGCAGCTTAGGGGCAGAAGTACAGCCCCAGCATTTT. This codes for CASSLGAEVQPQHF. Full variable domain (outside the CDR3, taken from reference TRBV7-9 and TRBJ1-5): DTGVSQNPRHKITKRGQNVTFRCDPISEHNRLYWYRQTLGQGPEFLTYFQNEAQLEKSRLLSDRFSAERPKGSFSTLEIQRTEQGDSAMYLCASSLGAEVQPQHFGDGTRLSIL.

This clone was observed a handful of times. Sequence at one end of the junction differs from germline and may be a read error. Here the CDR3 DNA reads TGTGCCAGCAGCAAAGACCCCAGCGGGCTCTCCTACGAGCAGTACTTC. Protein sequence: CASSKDPSGLSYEQYF. The chain has TRBV3-1 (or the pseudogene TRBV3-2) and TRBJ2-7, with a tentative D call TRBD2 (6 bases). The germline V gene has CDR1 LGHDT and CDR2 YNNKEL (reference sequence). This CDR3 is 16 amino acids long.

This rearrangement joins TRBV4-2 to TRBJ2-3; TRBD1 matches at 11 bases. The CDR3 loop spans 16 amino acids. After removal of 4 bases from V and 2 bases from J, the junction contained 5 bases not matched to a gene. Germline V gene sequence: CDR1 LGHNA, CDR2 YNFKEQ. The CDR3, as DNA: TGTGCCAGCAGCCGGGGGACAGGGGGTATCACAGATACGCAGTATTTT. Translated: CASSRGTGGITDTQYF.

This chain joins TRBV19 and TRBJ1-4; the match to TRBD1 covers 9 bases. This CDR3 is built from 16 residues. Germline CDR1 LNHDA, CDR2 SQIVND (reference sequence). The V and J ends lost 11 bases and 1 base, in that order; junction bases with no gene match: 11. Here the CDR3 reads CASAGDRVGTNEKLFF. The CDR3 DNA reads as TGTGCCTCCGCTGGGGACAGGGTAGGAACTAATGAAAAACTGTTTTTT. Together with reference TRBV19 and TRBJ1-4, the CDR3 gives the full variable domain: DGGITQSPKYLFRKEGQNVTLSCEQNLNHDAMYWYRQDPGQGLRLIYYSQIVNDFQKGDIAEGYSVSREKKESFPLTVTSAQKNPTAFYLCASAGDRVGTNEKLFFGSGTQLSVL.

The chain employs TRBV11-2 and TRBJ1-3; no clear D. The CDR3 extends over 12 amino acids. Between the trimmed V and J ends, which lost 5 bases and 4 bases, there was a span of 6 bases. The germline gives CDR1 SGHAT, CDR2 FQNNGV. The CDR3, as DNA: TGTGCCAGCAGCCCAAGAGGAAACACCATATATTTT. Its protein is CASSPRGNTIYF.

The chain has TRBV5-1 and TRBJ1-2; TRBD1 is a possible D gene (6 bases). The CDR3 covers 14 residues. The germline V gene encodes CDR1 SGHRS and CDR2 YFSETQ. The V and J ends lost 1 base and 3 bases respectively, with 10 bases between them. CDR3 bases: TGCGCCAGCAGCTTGCATCCAGGGGACTATGGCTACACCTTC. It encodes CASSLHPGDYGYTF.

CDR3 region: CASSLASTSYEQYF. The CDR3, as DNA: TGCGCCAGCAGCTTGGCCAGCACATCCTACGAGCAGTACTTC. This chain joins TRBV5-1 and TRBJ2-7; no definite D call. This CDR3 has 14 residues. Per germline, CDR1 SGHRS and CDR2 YFSETQ. The germline V and J ends were trimmed by 0 bases and 1 base, with 8 bases remaining between them.

This chain's CDR3 is CASSQDTGVRNEQFF. The CDR3 region has the DNA TGCGCCAGCAGCCAAGATACGGGGGTACGCAATGAGCAGTTCTTC. J is TRBJ2-1 and V is TRBV4-3; weak D call: TRBD2 (6 bases). The V and J ends lost 0 bases and 6 bases respectively, with 12 bases between them. The CDR3 covers 15 residues. CDR1 is LGHNA and CDR2 is YSLEER in the germline V gene.

The rearrangement joins TRBV11-3 to TRBJ2-3; the D gene is possibly TRBD2 (5 bases). Germline CDR1 SGHNT, CDR2 YENEEA. V lost 5 bases, J lost 5 bases, and 17 bases lay in between. This CDR3 contains 15 residues. As DNA, the CDR3 is TGTGCCAGCAGCCAAATGCGGGCCAAGGGAGATACGCAGTATTTT. This translates into CASSQMRAKGDTQYF.

The chain combines TRBV6-5 with TRBJ1-5; TRBD1 matches at 7 bases. Germline V lookup: CDR1 MNHEY, CDR2 SVGAGI. V was clipped by 6 bases and J by 3 bases; unmatched bases: 2. The CDR3 covers 13 residues. CDR3 bases: TGTGCCAGCAGGGGGACAGACAATCAGCCCCAGCATTTT. Translating it yields CASRGTDNQPQHF.

The chain combines TRBV18 with TRBJ2-1; 9 nucleotides line up with TRBD2. Losses at the gene ends were 4 bases for V and 6 bases for J; bases not matched to a gene: 7. CDR1 and CDR2 from the germline V gene are KGHSH and LQKENI. The CDR3 length is 15 residues. The CDR3 here is CASSLVAGGPNEQFF. The CDR3 nucleotides read TGTGCCAGCTCACTTGTTGCGGGGGGGCCCAATGAGCAGTTCTTC.

The chain has TRBV14 and TRBJ2-5; 7 bases align to TRBD2. The CDR3 loop spans 16 amino acids. The V gene's germline CDR1 is SGHDN and CDR2 FVKESK. Trimming cost V 1 base and J 2 bases; bases outside gene matches: 7. CDR3 nucleotides: TGTGCCAGCAGCCAAGGGACTAGGTCGGGTCAAGAGACCCAGTACTTC. Its translation is CASSQGTRSGQETQYF.

The rearrangement joins TRBV5-1 to TRBJ2-2; 10 bases fit TRBD1. From germline, CDR1 is SGHRS and CDR2 YFSETQ. V shed 3 bases and J 3 bases; nucleotides not matched to a gene: 2. This CDR3 region has 15 residues. DNA of the CDR3: TGCGCCAGCAGCTCGGGACAGGGGCACACCGGGGAGCTGTTTTTT. Translating gives CASSSGQGHTGELFF.

The genes are TRBV4-2 and TRBJ2-5; a possible D gene is TRBD2 (6 bases). Germline V CDR1 and CDR2: LGHNA, YNFKEQ. The CDR3 totals 16 residues. Trimming stripped 0 bases from V and 7 bases from J, with 18 bases between. The CDR3 sequence: CASSQEIVAGMRTQYF. The CDR3 DNA is TGTGCCAGCAGCCAAGAAATTGTCGCGGGGATGAGGACCCAGTACTTC.

This rearrangement joins TRBV30 to TRBJ2-3; 11 bases map to TRBD2. Germline-derived CDR1 and CDR2 are GTSNPN and SVGIG (reference sequence). The CDR3 is 18 amino acids. V was pared by 3 bases and J by 2 bases, with 13 bases of the junction left unmatched. The CDR3 loop is CAWSLRATSGVITDTQYF. The CDR3 region has the DNA TGTGCCTGGAGCCTTCGGGCGACTAGCGGGGTGATCACAGATACGCAGTATTTT.

This clone was recorded once. The rearrangement joins TRBV11-2 to TRBJ2-1; unclear D gene. The CDR3 extends over 15 amino acids. The germline CDR1 and CDR2 sequences are SGHAT and FQNNGV. The germline V and J ends were trimmed by 0 bases and 3 bases, with 9 bases remaining between them. CDR3 residues: CASSLDRDRYNEQFF. CDR3 bases: TGTGCCAGCAGCTTAGATCGCGACCGCTACAATGAGCAGTTCTTC.

This chain uses TRBV28 with TRBJ2-7; D may match TRBD1 or TRBD2 (5 bases each). Trimming took off 6 bases at V and 3 bases at J, with 24 bases between the two ends. The CDR3 is 17 residues long. Germline CDR1 reads MDHEN; CDR2 reads SYDVKM. The DNA for the CDR3 is TGTGCCAGCAGACCTTTATCAGGGAAAGGGACCCTCTACGAGCAGTACTTC. This gives the protein CASRPLSGKGTLYEQYF.

The chain uses TRBV6-5 and TRBJ1-6; D not certain. This CDR3 contains 14 residues. Germline V CDR1 and CDR2: MNHEY, SVGAGI. V was shortened by 6 bases and J by 7 bases, with 13 bases between the two germline ends. CDR3 sequence (DNA): TGTGCCAGCAGCCGCCGGGAGACCAATTCACCCCTCCACTTT. Translating it yields CASSRRETNSPLHF.